The rows below give T cell receptor beta chains drawn from one sample of a study of blood T cell repertoires in COVID-19. Using immunoSEQ multiplex PCR, the repertoire was profiled, and TCRdb retains in-frame clones only, with some absent. The sample records about 190,000 clones, more than 60% being singletons. Sequencing used peripheral blood. The receptors stem from a man aged 50-59 years who had recovered from COVID-19. Each CDR3 is given with its conserved first and last residue.

CDR3	V	J
CASSPGSGDGYTF	TRBV5-1	TRBJ1-2
CSVGIRYTGELFF	TRBV29-1	TRBJ2-2
CASSSGDFNRGLYEQYF	TRBV6-2/TRBV6-3	TRBJ2-7
CASSIDRRGTQYF	TRBV19	TRBJ2-5
CASSRDRVGNTIYF	TRBV6-5	TRBJ1-3
CASSLEGLVGTEAFF	TRBV27	TRBJ1-1
CASSPPGGTEAFF	TRBV6-5	TRBJ1-1
CATSRDPGGETQYF	TRBV15	TRBJ2-5
CASSLGQGYQYGYTF	TRBV28	TRBJ1-2
CASSFRGTQLYEQYF	TRBV28	TRBJ2-7
CASSNPNSPYNSPLHF	TRBV5-1	TRBJ1-6
CASSLIIGAKGYQPQHF	TRBV28	TRBJ1-5
CAISESVDRGSGYTF	TRBV10-3	TRBJ1-2
CASSLGSGQNRETQYF	TRBV7-2	TRBJ2-5
CASSPPGQGSYEQYF	TRBV28	TRBJ2-7
CASMVRWARDYGYTF	TRBV13	TRBJ1-2
CASSFLSKRAFF	TRBV28	TRBJ1-1
CASRGGLGQSTLYEQYF	TRBV5-1	TRBJ2-7
CATKYYEQYF	TRBV28	TRBJ2-7
CASMSIEETQYF	TRBV7-6	TRBJ2-5
CASLSLTYSNTGELFF	TRBV13	TRBJ2-2
CASSTGTMGTEAFF	TRBV9	TRBJ1-1
CSVMTGGGNGYTF	TRBV29-1	TRBJ1-2
CASSVGQTYNEQFF	TRBV9	TRBJ2-1
CASSSQTGGTDTQYF	TRBV19	TRBJ2-3
CASRRRGSGANVLTF	TRBV6-5	TRBJ2-6
CASSPARDQPQHF	TRBV6-5	TRBJ1-5
CASSSLTSLGGPLQTQYF	TRBV27	TRBJ2-5
CASSYSSDQPQHF	TRBV6-5	TRBJ1-5
CASSPRQGQYGYTF	TRBV5-4	TRBJ1-2
CASSSPGDGNYGYTF	TRBV19	TRBJ1-2
CASSIGADPPYNEQFF	TRBV19	TRBJ2-1
CASSPTGTGGVNEQFF	TRBV27	TRBJ2-1
CASSHSGSQTWELFF	TRBV4-2	TRBJ2-2
CASSLGSLNTGELFF	TRBV28	TRBJ2-2
CTLNSSGHDNSPLHF	TRBV10-1	TRBJ1-6
CASSPMTSISGTSGRRNEQYF	TRBV6-6	TRBJ2-7
CASSDHDRGSTDTQYF	TRBV19	TRBJ2-3
CASSLGTRMNTGELFF	TRBV5-5	TRBJ2-2
CATSNGQGDADTQYF	TRBV15	TRBJ2-3
CASRDSGRAAGQYF	TRBV27	TRBJ2-7
CASSLQPSGGSYEQYF	TRBV7-2	TRBJ2-7
CASSIAGGVSYEQYF	TRBV19	TRBJ2-7
CASSAGLAVAGELFF	TRBV19	TRBJ2-2
CAISEYGGGVVDEQFF	TRBV10-3	TRBJ2-1
CASSWKTRASTDTQYF	TRBV5-4	TRBJ2-3
CASSTGQVQETQYF	TRBV11-2	TRBJ2-5
CASSLRDTFYEQYF	TRBV7-9	TRBJ2-7
CASSKGSGGRGSYEQYF	TRBV21-1	TRBJ2-7
CASSPQGALGNTIYF	TRBV28	TRBJ1-3